The present T cell receptor beta chain was sequenced within a study of identical twins. In germline, CDR1 is LGHNA, CDR2 YSLEER. The CDR3 consists of 16 residues. Trimming left V 4 bases short and J 1 base short, with 16 bases between. All of the donors were Caucasians in good health. TCRdb independently ran MiXCR on the 5' RACE reads; one entry per CDR3 protein. The sample consists of 690,000 or so distinct CDR3 sequences, approximately 9% of them appearing once. The data were also submitted as part of a second study, on yellow fever vaccine responses in identical twins.

This chain connects TRBV4-3 to TRBJ2-5; no reliable D call. The receptor's source is a woman under 30 in good health. Sequences were obtained from PBMCs. The DNA for the CDR3 is TGCGCCAGCAGCCCCCGTTACCGCCAACCCCAAGAGACCCAGTACTTC. It codes for CASSPRYRQPQETQYF.